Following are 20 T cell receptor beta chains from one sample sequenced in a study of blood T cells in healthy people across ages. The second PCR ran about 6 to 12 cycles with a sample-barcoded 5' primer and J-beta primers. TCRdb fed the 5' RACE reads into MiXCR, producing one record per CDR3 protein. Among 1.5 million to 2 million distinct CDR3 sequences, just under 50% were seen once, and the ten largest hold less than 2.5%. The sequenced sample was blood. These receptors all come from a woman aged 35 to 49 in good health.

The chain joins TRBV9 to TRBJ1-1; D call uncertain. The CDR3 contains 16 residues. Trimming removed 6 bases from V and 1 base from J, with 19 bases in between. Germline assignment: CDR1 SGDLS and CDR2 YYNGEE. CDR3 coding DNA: TGTGCCAGCACCTCGAATTCAGGTGCTCGGAACACTGAAGCTTTCTTT. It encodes CASTSNSGARNTEAFF.

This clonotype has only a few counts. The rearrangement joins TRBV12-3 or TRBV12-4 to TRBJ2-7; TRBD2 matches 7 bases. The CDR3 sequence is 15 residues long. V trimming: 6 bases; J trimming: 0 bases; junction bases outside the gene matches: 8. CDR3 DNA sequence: TGTGCCAGCAGCCCCTTCGGGGGGACCTCCTACGAGCAGTACTTC. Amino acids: CASSPFGGTSYEQYF.

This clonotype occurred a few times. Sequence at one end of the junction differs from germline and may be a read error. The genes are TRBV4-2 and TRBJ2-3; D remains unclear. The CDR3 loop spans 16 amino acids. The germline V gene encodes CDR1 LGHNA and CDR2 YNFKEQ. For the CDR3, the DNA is TGCGCCAGCAGCCAAGAGCCGGGTGCTAGCACAGATACGCAGTATTTT. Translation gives CASSQEPGASTDTQYF.

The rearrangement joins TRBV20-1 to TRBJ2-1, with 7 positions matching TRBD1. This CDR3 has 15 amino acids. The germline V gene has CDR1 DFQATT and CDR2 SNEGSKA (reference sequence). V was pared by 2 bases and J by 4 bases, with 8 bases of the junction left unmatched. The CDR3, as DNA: TGCAGTGCTAGACGCTCCCGGGACAGATACAATGAGCAGTTCTTC. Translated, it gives CSARRSRDRYNEQFF.

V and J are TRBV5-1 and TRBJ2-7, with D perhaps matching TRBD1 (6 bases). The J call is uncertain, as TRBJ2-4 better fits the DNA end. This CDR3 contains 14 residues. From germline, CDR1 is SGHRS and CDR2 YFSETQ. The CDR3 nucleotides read TGCGCCAGCCGGGCAGGGGTTGAGTTGGGCATTCAGTACTTC. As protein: CASRAGVELGIQYF.

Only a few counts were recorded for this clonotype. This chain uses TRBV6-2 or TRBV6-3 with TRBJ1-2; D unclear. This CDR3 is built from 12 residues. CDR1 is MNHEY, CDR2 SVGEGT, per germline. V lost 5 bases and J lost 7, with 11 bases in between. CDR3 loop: CASSEHGRGYTF. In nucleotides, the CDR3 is TGTGCCAGCAGTGAACACGGTCGTGGCTACACCTTC.

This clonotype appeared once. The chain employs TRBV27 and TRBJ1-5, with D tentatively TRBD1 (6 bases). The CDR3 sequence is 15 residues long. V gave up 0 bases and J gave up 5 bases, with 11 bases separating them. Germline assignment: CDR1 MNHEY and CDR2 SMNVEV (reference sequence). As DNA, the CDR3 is TGTGCCAGCAGTTTATCGGCAGGGGTCGATCAGCCCCAGCATTTT. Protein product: CASSLSAGVDQPQHF.

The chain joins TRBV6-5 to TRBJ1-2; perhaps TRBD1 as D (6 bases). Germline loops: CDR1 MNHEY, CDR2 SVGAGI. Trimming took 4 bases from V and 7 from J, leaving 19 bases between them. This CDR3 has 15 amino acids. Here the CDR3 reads CASSSYLTGLSGYTF. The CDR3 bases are TGTGCCAGCAGTTCCTACCTAACAGGGTTAAGTGGCTACACCTTC.

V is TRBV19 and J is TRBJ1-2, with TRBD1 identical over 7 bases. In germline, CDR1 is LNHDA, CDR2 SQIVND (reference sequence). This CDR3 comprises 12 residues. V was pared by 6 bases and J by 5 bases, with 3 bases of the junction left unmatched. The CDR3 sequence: CASRGGIYGYTF. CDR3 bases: TGTGCCAGTAGAGGGGGCATATATGGCTACACCTTC.

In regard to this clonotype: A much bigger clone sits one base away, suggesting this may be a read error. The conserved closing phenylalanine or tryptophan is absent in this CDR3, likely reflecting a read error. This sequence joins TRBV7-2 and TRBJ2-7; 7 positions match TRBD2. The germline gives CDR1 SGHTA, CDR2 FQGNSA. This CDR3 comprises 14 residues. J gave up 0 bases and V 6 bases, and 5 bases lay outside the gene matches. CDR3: CASRREGNSYEQYY. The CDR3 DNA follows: TGTGCCAGCAGGAGGGAGGGGAACTCCTACGAGCAGTACTAC.

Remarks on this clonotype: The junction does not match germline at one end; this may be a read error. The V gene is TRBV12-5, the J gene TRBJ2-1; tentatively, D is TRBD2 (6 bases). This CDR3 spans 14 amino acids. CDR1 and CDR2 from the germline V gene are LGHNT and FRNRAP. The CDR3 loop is CANGGGLSNNEQFF. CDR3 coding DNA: TGTGCTAATGGTGGGGGACTCTCAAACAATGAGCAGTTCTTC.

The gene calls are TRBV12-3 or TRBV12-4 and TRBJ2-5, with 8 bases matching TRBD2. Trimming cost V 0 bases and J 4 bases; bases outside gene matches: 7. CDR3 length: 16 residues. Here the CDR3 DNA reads TGTGCCAGCAGTTTAGCGGGGGGACTAGGGCGAGAGACCCAGTACTTC. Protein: CASSLAGGLGRETQYF.

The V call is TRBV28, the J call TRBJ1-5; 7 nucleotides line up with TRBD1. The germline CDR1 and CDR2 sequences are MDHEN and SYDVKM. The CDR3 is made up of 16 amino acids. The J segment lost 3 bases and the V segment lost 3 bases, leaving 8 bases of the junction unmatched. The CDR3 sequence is CASSLRPGTANQPQHF. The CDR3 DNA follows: TGTGCCAGCAGTTTGCGCCCCGGGACAGCCAATCAGCCCCAGCATTTT. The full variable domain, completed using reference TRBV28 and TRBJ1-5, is DVKVTQSSRYLVKRTGEKVFLECVQDMDHENMFWYRQDPGLGLRLIYFSYDVKMKEKGDIPEGYSVSREKKERFSLILESASTNQTSMYLCASSLRPGTANQPQHFGDGTRLSIL.

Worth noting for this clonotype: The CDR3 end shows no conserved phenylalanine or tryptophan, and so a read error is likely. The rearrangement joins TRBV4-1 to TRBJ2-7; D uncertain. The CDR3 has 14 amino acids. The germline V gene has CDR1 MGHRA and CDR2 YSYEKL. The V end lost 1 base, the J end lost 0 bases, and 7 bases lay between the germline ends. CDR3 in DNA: TGCGCCAGCAGCCAAGTCCAGACCTCCTACGAGCAGTACTCC. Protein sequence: CASSQVQTSYEQYS.

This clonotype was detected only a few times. The CDR3 region is CASSLILANEQYF. CDR3 coding DNA: TGTGCCAGCAGCTTAATTCTAGCCAACGAGCAGTACTTC. This chain links TRBV11-2 with TRBJ2-4; D is perhaps TRBD2 (5 bases). The J call may be wrong; the DNA end is better matched by TRBJ2-7. The germline gives CDR1 SGHAT, CDR2 FQNNGV. The CDR3 consists of 13 residues.

CDR3: CASSAGQGTRTQYF. CDR3 sequence (DNA): TGTGCCAGCAGTGCCGGACAGGGGACACGGACCCAGTACTTC. The rearrangement joins TRBV2 to TRBJ2-5; 9 nucleotides line up with TRBD1. V lost 4 bases and J lost 7; bases outside the gene matches: 7. This CDR3 has 14 residues. Germline V gene sequence: CDR1 SNHLY, CDR2 FYNNEI. Variable domain in full (rest from reference TRBV2 and TRBJ2-5): EPEVTQTPSHQVTQMGQEVILRCVPISNHLYFYWYRQILGQKVEFLVSFYNNEISEKSEIFDDQFSVERPDGSNFTLKIRSTKLEDSAMYFCASSAGQGTRTQYFGPGTRLLVL.

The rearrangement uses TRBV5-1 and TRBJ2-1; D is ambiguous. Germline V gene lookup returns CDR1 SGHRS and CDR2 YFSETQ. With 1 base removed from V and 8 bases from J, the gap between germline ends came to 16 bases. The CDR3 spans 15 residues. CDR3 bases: TGCGCCAGCAGCTTGCCCCAAACCCGGGTCGATGAGCAGTTCTTC. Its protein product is CASSLPQTRVDEQFF. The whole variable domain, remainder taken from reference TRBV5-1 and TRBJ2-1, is KAGVTQTPRYLIKTRGQQVTLSCSPISGHRSVSWYQQTPGQGLQFLFEYFSETQRNKGNFPGRFSGRQFSNSRSEMNVSTLELGDSALYLCASSLPQTRVDEQFFGPGTRLTVL.

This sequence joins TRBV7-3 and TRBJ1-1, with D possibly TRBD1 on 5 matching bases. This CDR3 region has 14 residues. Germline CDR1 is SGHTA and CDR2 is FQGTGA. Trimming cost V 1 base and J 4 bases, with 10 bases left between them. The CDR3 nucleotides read TGTGCCAGCAGCTTAAATGGAGGGACCACTGAAGCTTTCTTT. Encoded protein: CASSLNGGTTEAFF.

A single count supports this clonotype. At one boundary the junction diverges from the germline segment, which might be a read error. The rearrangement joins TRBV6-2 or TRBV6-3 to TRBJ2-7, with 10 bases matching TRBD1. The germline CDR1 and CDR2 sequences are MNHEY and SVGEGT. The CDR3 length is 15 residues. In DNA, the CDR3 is TGTGCCAGCAGTGGTACCGGGACAGGGGCATACGGGCAGTACTTC. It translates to CASSGTGTGAYGQYF.

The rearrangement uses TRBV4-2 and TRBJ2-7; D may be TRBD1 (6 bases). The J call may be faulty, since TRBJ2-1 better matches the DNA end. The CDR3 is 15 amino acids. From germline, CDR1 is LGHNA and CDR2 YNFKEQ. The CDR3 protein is CASSPRTGHLYEQFF. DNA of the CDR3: TGTGCCAGCAGCCCTCGCACGGGACATCTCTACGAGCAGTTCTTC.